Following are 7 T cell receptor beta chains from one sample sequenced in a study of T-cell memory formation after mild COVID-19. TCRdb re-derived calls from the 5' RACE reads in MiXCR, one entry per CDR3 protein. The data hold just over 350,000 distinct CDR3 sequences, with approximately 14% observed a single time. Sequences were obtained from PBMCs or a T cell subset sorted from them (not recorded which). Receptors originate from a man between 18 and 35 years old who had mild COVID-19 (a few samples of this study predate the infection). Cell type and time point are not known.

This clonotype was counted between two and nine times. The chain has TRBV20-1 and TRBJ1-3; no clear D gene. The germline V gene encodes CDR1 DFQATT and CDR2 SNEGSKA (reference sequence). The CDR3 covers 12 residues. With 3 bases removed from V and 4 bases from J, the gap between germline ends came to 7 bases. The CDR3 region is CSASQSGNTIYF. For the CDR3, the DNA is TGCAGTGCTAGCCAGTCCGGAAACACCATATATTTT.

The sample holds many counts of this clonotype. The chain employs TRBV4-3 and TRBJ2-7; D not resolved. Trimming shortened V by 0 bases and J by 9 bases, and 12 bases separated the two germline ends. CDR1 LGHNA and CDR2 YSLEER come from the germline V gene. CDR3 length: 13 residues. The CDR3 here is CASSQEDRTGQYF. In DNA form, the CDR3 reads TGCGCCAGCAGCCAAGAGGACCGCACGGGGCAGTACTTC.

The chain has TRBV6-2 or TRBV6-3 and TRBJ2-7; 7 bases align to TRBD2. CDR1 and CDR2 (germline): MNHEY, SVGEGT. This CDR3 is 15 amino acids long. V lost 6 bases, J lost 0 bases, and 8 bases stayed unmatched. The CDR3 reads CASRPSGYSSYEQYV. DNA for the CDR3: TGTGCCAGCAGACCTAGCGGTTATAGCTCCTACGAGCAGTACGTC.

The chain joins TRBV19 to TRBJ2-1, with D possibly matching TRBD2 (5 bases). CDR3 length: 14 amino acids. Trimming removed 4 bases from V and 6 bases from J, with 13 bases in between. The germline CDR1 and CDR2 sequences are LNHDA and SQIVND (reference sequence). The chain's CDR3 is CASSKLGLRNEQFF. Written as DNA, the CDR3 is TGTGCCAGTAGTAAACTAGGCCTGCGCAATGAGCAGTTCTTC.

The V call is TRBV7-6, the J call TRBJ2-7; TRBD1 aligns across 7 bases. Germline CDR1 and CDR2: SGHVS and FNYEAQ. With V trimmed by 5 bases and J by 7 bases, 8 bases remained unmatched. The CDR3 length is 13 residues. The CDR3 region has the DNA TGTGCCAGCAGCCTCGGGACAGTTCAAGAGCAGTACTTC. Protein sequence: CASSLGTVQEQYF.

This clonotype turned up a few times. The gene calls are TRBV4-1 and TRBJ1-1; D is perhaps TRBD1 (6 bases). With 4 bases removed from V and 1 base from J, the gap between germline ends came to 16 bases. The germline V gene has CDR1 MGHRA and CDR2 YSYEKL. The CDR3 extends over 16 amino acids. The CDR3 region has the DNA TGCGCCAGCAGCCCGTATACAGGGACGCCGAACACTGAAGCTTTCTTT. Protein: CASSPYTGTPNTEAFF.

V usage is TRBV20-1 and J usage is TRBJ2-3; D perhaps matches TRBD2 (7 bases). The CDR3 runs 15 residues. Trimming stripped 0 bases from V and 2 bases from J, with 12 bases between. Germline lookup yields CDR1 DFQATT and CDR2 SNEGSKA (reference sequence). CDR3 nucleotide sequence: TGCAGTGCTAGAGATCGGGGGGCGGCCACAGATACGCAGTATTTT. Translating it yields CSARDRGAATDTQYF.